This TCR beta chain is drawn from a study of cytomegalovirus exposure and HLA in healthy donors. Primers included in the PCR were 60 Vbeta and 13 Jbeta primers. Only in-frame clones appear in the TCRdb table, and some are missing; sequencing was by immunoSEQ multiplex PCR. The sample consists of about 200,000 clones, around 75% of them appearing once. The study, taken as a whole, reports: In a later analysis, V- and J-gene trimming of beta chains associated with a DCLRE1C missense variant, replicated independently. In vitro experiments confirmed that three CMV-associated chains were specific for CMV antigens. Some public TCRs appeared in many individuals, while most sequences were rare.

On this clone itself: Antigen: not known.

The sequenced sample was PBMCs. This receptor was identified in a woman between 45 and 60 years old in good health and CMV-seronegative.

The CDR3 DNA sequence: TGCGCCAGCAGCCAGGCGTTTACAGGGGGGTGGCCAGATACGCAGTATTTT. Protein: CASSQAFTGGWPDTQYF. The chain recombines TRBV4-3 with TRBJ2-3, with 8 bases matching TRBD1. This CDR3 spans 17 amino acids. Germline CDR1 LGHNA, CDR2 YSLEER. The junction had 12 bases not matched to a gene; V was cut back by 3 bases and J by 4 bases.